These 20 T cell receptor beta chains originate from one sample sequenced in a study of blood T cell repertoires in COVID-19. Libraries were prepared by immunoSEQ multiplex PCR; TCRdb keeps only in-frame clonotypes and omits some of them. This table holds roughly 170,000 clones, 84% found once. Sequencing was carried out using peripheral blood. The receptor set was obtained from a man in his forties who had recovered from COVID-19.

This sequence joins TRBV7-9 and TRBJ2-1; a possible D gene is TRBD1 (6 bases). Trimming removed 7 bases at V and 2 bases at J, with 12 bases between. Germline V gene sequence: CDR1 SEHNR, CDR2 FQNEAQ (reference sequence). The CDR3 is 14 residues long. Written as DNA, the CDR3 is TGTGCCAGCACCCTCCAGGGGCCCTACAATGAGCAGTTCTTC. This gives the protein CASTLQGPYNEQFF.

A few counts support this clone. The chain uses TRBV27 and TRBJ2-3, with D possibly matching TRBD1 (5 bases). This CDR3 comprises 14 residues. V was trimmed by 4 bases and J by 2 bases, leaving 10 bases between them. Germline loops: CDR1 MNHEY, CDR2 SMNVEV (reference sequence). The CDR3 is CASSSPGFTDTQYF. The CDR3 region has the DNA TGTGCCAGCAGTTCCCCAGGGTTCACAGATACGCAGTATTTT.

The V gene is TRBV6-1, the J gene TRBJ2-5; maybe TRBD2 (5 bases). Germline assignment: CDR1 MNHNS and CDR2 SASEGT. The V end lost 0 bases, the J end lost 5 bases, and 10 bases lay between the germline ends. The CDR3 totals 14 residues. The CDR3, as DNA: TGTGCCAGCAGTGAAGCGACTGGAGGTGAGACCCAGTACTTC. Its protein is CASSEATGGETQYF.

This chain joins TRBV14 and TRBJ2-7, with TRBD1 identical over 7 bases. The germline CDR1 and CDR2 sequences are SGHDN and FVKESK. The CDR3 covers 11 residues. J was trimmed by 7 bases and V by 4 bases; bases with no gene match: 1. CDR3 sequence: CASSRTGEQYF. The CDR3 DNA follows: TGTGCCAGCAGCCGGACAGGAGAGCAGTACTTC.

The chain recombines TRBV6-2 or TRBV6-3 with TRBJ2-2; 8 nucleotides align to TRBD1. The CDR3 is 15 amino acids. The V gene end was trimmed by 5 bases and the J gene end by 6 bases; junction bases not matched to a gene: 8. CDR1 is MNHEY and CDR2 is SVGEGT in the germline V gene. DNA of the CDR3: TGTGCCAGCAGTCCCGTGGACAGGGATGCCGGGGAGCTGTTTTTT. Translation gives CASSPVDRDAGELFF.

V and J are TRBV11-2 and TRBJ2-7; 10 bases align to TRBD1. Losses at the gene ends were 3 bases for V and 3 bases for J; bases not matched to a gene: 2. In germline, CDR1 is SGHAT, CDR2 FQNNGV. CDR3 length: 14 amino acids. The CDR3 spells CASSLDRGFYEQYF. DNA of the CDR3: TGTGCCAGCAGCTTGGACAGGGGGTTCTACGAGCAGTACTTC.

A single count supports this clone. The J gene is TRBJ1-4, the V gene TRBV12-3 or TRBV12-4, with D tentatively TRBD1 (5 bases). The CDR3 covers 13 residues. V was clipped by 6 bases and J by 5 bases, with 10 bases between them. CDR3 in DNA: TGTGCCAGCAGGGACATCAAAAATGAAAAACTGTTTTTT. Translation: CASRDIKNEKLFF.

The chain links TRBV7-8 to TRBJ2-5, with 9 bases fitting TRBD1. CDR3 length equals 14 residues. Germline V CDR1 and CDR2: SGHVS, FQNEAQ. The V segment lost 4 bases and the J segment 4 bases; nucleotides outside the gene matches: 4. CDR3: CASSSGTGTETQYF. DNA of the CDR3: TGTGCCAGCAGCTCCGGGACAGGGACAGAGACCCAGTACTTC.

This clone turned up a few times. The CDR3 DNA follows: TGTGCCATCGGGGAGCAGGGGAGCTACGAGCAGTACTTC. Protein sequence: CAIGEQGSYEQYF. The chain uses TRBV10-3 and TRBJ2-7, with a possible D match to TRBD1 (6 bases). Germline CDR1 ENHRY, CDR2 SYGVKD. This CDR3 contains 13 residues. The V and J ends lost 8 bases and 3 bases respectively, with 14 bases between them.

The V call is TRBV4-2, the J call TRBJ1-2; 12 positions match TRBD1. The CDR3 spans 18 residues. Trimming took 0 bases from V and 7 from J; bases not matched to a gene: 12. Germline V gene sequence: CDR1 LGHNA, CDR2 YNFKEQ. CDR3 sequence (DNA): TGTGCCAGCAGCCAAGACGCCGGGTGGGGACAGGGGGCTTTTGGCTACACCTTC. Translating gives CASSQDAGWGQGAFGYTF.

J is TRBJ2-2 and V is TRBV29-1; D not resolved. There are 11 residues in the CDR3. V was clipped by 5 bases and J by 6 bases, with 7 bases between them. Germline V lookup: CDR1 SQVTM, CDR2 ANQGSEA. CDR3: CSVIVAGELFF. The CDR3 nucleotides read TGCAGCGTTATCGTCGCCGGGGAGCTGTTTTTT.

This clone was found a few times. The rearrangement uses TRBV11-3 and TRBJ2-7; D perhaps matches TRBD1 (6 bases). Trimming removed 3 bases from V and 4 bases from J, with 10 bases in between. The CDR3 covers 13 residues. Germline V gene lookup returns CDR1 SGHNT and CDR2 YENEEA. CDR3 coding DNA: TGTGCCAGCAGCTTTTCCAGGGGTTACGAGCAGTACTTC. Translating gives CASSFSRGYEQYF.

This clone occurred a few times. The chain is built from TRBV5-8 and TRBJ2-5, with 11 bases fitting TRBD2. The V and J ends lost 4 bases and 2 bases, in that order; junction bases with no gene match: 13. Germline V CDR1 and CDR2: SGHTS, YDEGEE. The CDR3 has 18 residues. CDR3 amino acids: CASSPGLAGLTVQETQYF. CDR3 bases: TGTGCCAGCAGCCCCGGACTAGCGGGCCTAACCGTTCAAGAGACCCAGTACTTC.

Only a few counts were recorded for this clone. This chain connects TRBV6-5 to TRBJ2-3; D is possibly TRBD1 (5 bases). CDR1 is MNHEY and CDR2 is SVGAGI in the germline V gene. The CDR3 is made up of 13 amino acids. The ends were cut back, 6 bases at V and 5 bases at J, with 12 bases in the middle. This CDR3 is CASRDIGGDTQYF. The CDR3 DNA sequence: TGTGCCAGCAGGGACATAGGCGGAGATACGCAGTATTTT.

The CDR3 region is CAILTSRYEQYF. The DNA for the CDR3 is TGTGCCATTCTGACTAGCAGATACGAGCAGTACTTC. This chain uses TRBV10-3 with TRBJ2-7; 7 bases line up with TRBD2. Germline V gives CDR1 ENHRY, CDR2 SYGVKD. This CDR3 region has 12 residues. V shed 9 bases and J 4 bases; nucleotides not matched to a gene: 6.

The CDR3 nucleotides read TGTGCCAGCAGCCCGATGGGGGGGAACACTGAAGCTTTCTTT. This translates into CASSPMGGNTEAFF. The chain recombines TRBV7-3 with TRBJ1-1; possibly TRBD1 for D (5 bases). There are 14 residues in the CDR3. Germline-derived CDR1 and CDR2 are SGHTA and FQGTGA. Trimming left V 5 bases short and J 1 base short, with 11 bases between. Variable domain in full (rest from reference TRBV7-3 and TRBJ1-1): GAGVSQTPSNKVTEKGKYVELRCDPISGHTALYWYRQSLGQGPEFLIYFQGTGAADDSGLPNDRFFAVRPEGSVSTLKIQRTERGDSAVYLCASSPMGGNTEAFFGQGTRLTVV.

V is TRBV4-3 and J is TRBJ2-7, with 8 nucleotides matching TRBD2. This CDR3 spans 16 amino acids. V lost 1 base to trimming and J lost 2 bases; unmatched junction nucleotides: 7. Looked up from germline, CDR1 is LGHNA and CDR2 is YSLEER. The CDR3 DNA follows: TGCGCCAGCAGCCAAGCCGGGGGGGGGATAACCTACGAGCAGTACTTC. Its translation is CASSQAGGGITYEQYF.

In nucleotides, the CDR3 is TGTGCCAGCAGTGAAGTCAGCTATGGCTACACCTTC. It is translated as CASSEVSYGYTF. The chain is built from TRBV6-1 and TRBJ1-2; D call uncertain. Trimming pared 1 base from V and 4 bases from J, leaving 4 bases between. This CDR3 has 12 amino acids. Germline V gene lookup returns CDR1 MNHNS and CDR2 SASEGT.

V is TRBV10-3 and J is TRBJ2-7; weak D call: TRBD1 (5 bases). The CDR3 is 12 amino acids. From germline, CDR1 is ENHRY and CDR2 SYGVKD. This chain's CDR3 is CAIREETESPVV. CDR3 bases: TGTGCCATCAGAGAGGAGACAGAGTCCCCCGTCGTC.

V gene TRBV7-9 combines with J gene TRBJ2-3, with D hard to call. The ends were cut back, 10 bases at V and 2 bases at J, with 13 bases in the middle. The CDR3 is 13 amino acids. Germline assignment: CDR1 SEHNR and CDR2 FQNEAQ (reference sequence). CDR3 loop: CATETYSTDTQYF. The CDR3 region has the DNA TGTGCCACCGAGACTTACTCCACAGATACGCAGTATTTT. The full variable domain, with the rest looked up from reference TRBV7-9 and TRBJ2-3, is DTGVSQNPRHKITKRGQNVTFRCDPISEHNRLYWYRQTLGQGPEFLTYFQNEAQLEKSRLLSDRFSAERPKGSFSTLEIQRTEQGDSAMYLCATETYSTDTQYFGPGTRLTVL.